This TCR beta chain was identified in a study of blood T cell repertoires in COVID-19. Study-level background: Acute-phase and convalescent COVID-19 samples originated in the United States, Italy and Spain.

The germline CDR1 and CDR2 sequences are MNHNY and SVGAGI (reference sequence). The CDR3 is 12 amino acids. V shed 5 bases and J shed 3 bases, with 7 bases lying between them. Sequencing was performed with immunoSEQ multiplex PCR; in TCRdb, only in-frame clones are kept and a portion is missing. The table records 70,000 to 90,000 clones, 85% to 90% of them present only once. Material for sequencing was peripheral blood. This chain uses TRBV6-6 with TRBJ1-1; D is undetermined. The TCR originated in an elderly man with active or convalescent COVID-19. CDR3: CASSPGDTEAFF. The CDR3 bases are TGTGCCAGCAGTCCCGGGGACACTGAAGCTTTCTTT.